These T cell receptor beta chains were read from a single sample in a study of T cell responses to AZD1222 COVID-19 vaccine. Sequencing used immunoSEQ multiplex PCR; TCRdb keeps in-frame clones, though not all of them. The sample has about 110,000 clones, 80% to 95% seen once. This specimen was peripheral blood, taken 28 days after the second AZD1222 dose. The source is an adult who received the AZD1222 COVID-19 vaccine. Each CDR3 is given with its conserved first and last residue. The order of the fields is J gene, D gene, V gene, CDR3 protein. A D gene is named only where the DNA matches it firmly.

j_gene: TRBJ1-4
d_gene: -
v_gene: TRBV13
CDR3aa: CASSLGGEGEKLFF

j_gene: TRBJ2-3
d_gene: -
v_gene: TRBV5-3
CDR3aa: CARSPIKITDTQYF

j_gene: TRBJ2-7
d_gene: -
v_gene: TRBV27
CDR3aa: CASSLDGFYEQYF

j_gene: TRBJ2-1
d_gene: TRBD1
v_gene: TRBV7-3
CDR3aa: CASSLTAGGTYNEQFF

j_gene: TRBJ1-2
d_gene: -
v_gene: TRBV4-1
CDR3aa: CASSQDGIRSGEKGGYTF

j_gene: TRBJ1-3
d_gene: -
v_gene: TRBV6-5
CDR3aa: CASLDGAGNTIYF

j_gene: TRBJ2-2
d_gene: -
v_gene: TRBV18
CDR3aa: CASPGTGKNTGELFF

j_gene: TRBJ2-1
d_gene: -
v_gene: TRBV27
CDR3aa: CASSLSGRDSSYNEQFF

j_gene: TRBJ2-3
d_gene: TRBD2
v_gene: TRBV6-2/TRBV6-3
CDR3aa: CASSKRESTDTQYF

j_gene: TRBJ1-1
d_gene: TRBD1
v_gene: TRBV10-3
CDR3aa: CAITPTGKNTEAFF

j_gene: TRBJ1-1
d_gene: -
v_gene: TRBV7-2
CDR3aa: CASSFSGTKAEAFF

j_gene: TRBJ2-2
d_gene: -
v_gene: TRBV6-2/TRBV6-3
CDR3aa: CASSWGLNTGELFF

j_gene: TRBJ2-2
d_gene: -
v_gene: TRBV18
CDR3aa: CASSQGGNTGELFF

j_gene: TRBJ1-1
d_gene: -
v_gene: TRBV2
CDR3aa: CASIRSRGLNTEAFF

j_gene: TRBJ1-1
d_gene: -
v_gene: TRBV27
CDR3aa: CASSLVTNTEAFF

j_gene: TRBJ1-1
d_gene: -
v_gene: TRBV5-5
CDR3aa: CASSWVPGQTNTEAFF

j_gene: TRBJ2-7
d_gene: TRBD1
v_gene: TRBV15
CDR3aa: CATSSEIIGQGAYEQYF

j_gene: TRBJ1-1
d_gene: -
v_gene: TRBV29-1
CDR3aa: CSARGGNTEAFF

j_gene: TRBJ2-3
d_gene: TRBD2
v_gene: TRBV28
CDR3aa: CASSSPTPGLSTDTQYF

j_gene: TRBJ2-6
d_gene: -
v_gene: TRBV18
CDR3aa: CASSPIESSGANVLTF

j_gene: TRBJ1-3
d_gene: -
v_gene: TRBV7-9
CDR3aa: CASGLYSGNTIYF

j_gene: TRBJ1-5
d_gene: -
v_gene: TRBV7-2
CDR3aa: CASSYYRHNQPQHF

j_gene: TRBJ2-1
d_gene: -
v_gene: TRBV13
CDR3aa: CASSSEPSSYNEQFF

j_gene: TRBJ1-2
d_gene: TRBD1
v_gene: TRBV7-9
CDR3aa: CASSPDRGGYGYTF

j_gene: TRBJ2-3
d_gene: -
v_gene: TRBV2
CDR3aa: CASTPGRWDTQYF

j_gene: TRBJ1-1
d_gene: -
v_gene: TRBV11-1
CDR3aa: CASSLARVTEAFF

j_gene: TRBJ1-5
d_gene: -
v_gene: TRBV6-6
CDR3aa: CASSYSTQASSQPQHF

j_gene: TRBJ1-5
d_gene: -
v_gene: TRBV4-1
CDR3aa: CASSQEVGAKNQPQHF

j_gene: TRBJ2-7
d_gene: -
v_gene: TRBV7-9
CDR3aa: CASSSRGSYEQYF

j_gene: TRBJ2-2
d_gene: -
v_gene: TRBV9
CDR3aa: CASTPSPTGELFF

j_gene: TRBJ2-5
d_gene: TRBD2
v_gene: TRBV27
CDR3aa: CASRAGTMGTQYF

j_gene: TRBJ1-4
d_gene: TRBD1
v_gene: TRBV30
CDR3aa: CAWSGQGGEKLFF

j_gene: TRBJ1-3
d_gene: -
v_gene: TRBV30
CDR3aa: CAWSTFSGNTIYF

j_gene: TRBJ1-2
d_gene: -
v_gene: TRBV5-6
CDR3aa: CASSYAAAGYTF

j_gene: TRBJ1-5
d_gene: TRBD1
v_gene: TRBV28
CDR3aa: CASSPDRSRNQPQHF

j_gene: TRBJ1-4
d_gene: -
v_gene: TRBV3-1/TRBV3-2
CDR3aa: CASSQGRLGVANEKLFF

j_gene: TRBJ1-1
d_gene: -
v_gene: TRBV2
CDR3aa: CASSEWATPEAFF

j_gene: TRBJ1-2
d_gene: -
v_gene: TRBV4-3
CDR3aa: CASSQDRGFLDGYTF

j_gene: TRBJ2-3
d_gene: TRBD2
v_gene: TRBV6-4
CDR3aa: CASSSDAGGTDTQYF

j_gene: TRBJ1-2
d_gene: TRBD1
v_gene: TRBV12-3/TRBV12-4
CDR3aa: CASSVTGVYGYTF

j_gene: TRBJ2-5
d_gene: -
v_gene: TRBV6-1
CDR3aa: CASSEALGPQETQYF

j_gene: TRBJ1-3
d_gene: -
v_gene: TRBV7-9
CDR3aa: CASSLSTVSGNTIYF

j_gene: TRBJ1-6
d_gene: TRBD1
v_gene: TRBV30
CDR3aa: CAWSVGDRGYSPLHF

j_gene: TRBJ2-2
d_gene: TRBD1
v_gene: TRBV25-1
CDR3aa: CASSVTGEELFF

j_gene: TRBJ1-6
d_gene: -
v_gene: TRBV18
CDR3aa: CASSPPVPNSPLHF

j_gene: TRBJ1-2
d_gene: -
v_gene: TRBV11-2
CDR3aa: CASSLGSGASYGYTF

j_gene: TRBJ1-5
d_gene: -
v_gene: TRBV24-1
CDR3aa: CATGRGPQGNQPQHF

j_gene: TRBJ1-1
d_gene: TRBD1
v_gene: TRBV19
CDR3aa: CASSPRGGRNTEAFF

j_gene: TRBJ2-5
d_gene: -
v_gene: TRBV4-1
CDR3aa: CASSPLPEKTLQETQYF

j_gene: TRBJ1-6
d_gene: TRBD1
v_gene: TRBV6-5
CDR3aa: CASGQPGQGNSPLHF

j_gene: TRBJ1-1
d_gene: -
v_gene: TRBV18
CDR3aa: CASSPEGLRNTEAFF

j_gene: TRBJ1-1
d_gene: -
v_gene: TRBV27
CDR3aa: CASSFRRNTEAFF

j_gene: TRBJ2-7
d_gene: TRBD2
v_gene: TRBV9
CDR3aa: CASSPTSGNYEQYF

j_gene: TRBJ1-1
d_gene: -
v_gene: TRBV19
CDR3aa: CASSPRSNTEAFF

j_gene: TRBJ1-2
d_gene: TRBD1
v_gene: TRBV2
CDR3aa: CASSGPGTGHYGYTF

j_gene: TRBJ1-1
d_gene: -
v_gene: TRBV13
CDR3aa: CASSFSGTQIYTEAFF

j_gene: TRBJ1-2
d_gene: -
v_gene: TRBV7-9
CDR3aa: CASSLGLDSF

j_gene: TRBJ2-7
d_gene: TRBD1
v_gene: TRBV12-5
CDR3aa: CASGLGQGAGEQYF

j_gene: TRBJ2-6
d_gene: -
v_gene: TRBV11-2
CDR3aa: CASSEGVSGANVLTF

j_gene: TRBJ2-5
d_gene: -
v_gene: TRBV10-2
CDR3aa: CATAGGGMAEETQYF